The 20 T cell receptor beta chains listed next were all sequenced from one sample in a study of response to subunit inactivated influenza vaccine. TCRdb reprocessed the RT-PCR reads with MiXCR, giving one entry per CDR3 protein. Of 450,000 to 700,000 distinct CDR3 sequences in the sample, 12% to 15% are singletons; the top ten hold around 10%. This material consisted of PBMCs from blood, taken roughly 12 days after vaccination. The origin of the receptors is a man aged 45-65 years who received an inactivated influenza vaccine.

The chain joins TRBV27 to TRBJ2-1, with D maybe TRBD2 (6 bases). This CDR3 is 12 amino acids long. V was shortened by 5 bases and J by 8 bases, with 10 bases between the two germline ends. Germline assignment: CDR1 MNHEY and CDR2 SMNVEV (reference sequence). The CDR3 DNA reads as TGTGCCAGCAGTCAAAGGAGGGATGAGCAGTTCTTC. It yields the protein CASSQRRDEQFF.

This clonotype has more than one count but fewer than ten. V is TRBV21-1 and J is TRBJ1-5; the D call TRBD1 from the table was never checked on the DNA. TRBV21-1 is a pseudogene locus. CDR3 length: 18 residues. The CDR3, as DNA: TGTGCCAGCAGCAAAGTGGGGAGGGGACAGGGGGCAAATCAGCCCCAGCATTTT. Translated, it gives CASSKVGRGQGANQPQHF.

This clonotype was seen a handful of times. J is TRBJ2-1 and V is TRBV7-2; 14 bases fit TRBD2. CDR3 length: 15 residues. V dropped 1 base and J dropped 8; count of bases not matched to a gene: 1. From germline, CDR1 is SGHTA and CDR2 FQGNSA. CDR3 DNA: TGTGCCAGCAGCTTAGGACTAGCGGGGGGGGATGAGCAGTTCTTC. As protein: CASSLGLAGGDEQFF. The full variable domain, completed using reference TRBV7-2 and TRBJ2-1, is GAGVSQSPSNKVTEKGKDVELRCDPISGHTALYWYRQSLGQGLEFLIYFQGNSAPDKSGLPSDRFSAERTGGSVSTLTIQRTQQEDSAVYLCASSLGLAGGDEQFFGPGTRLTVL.

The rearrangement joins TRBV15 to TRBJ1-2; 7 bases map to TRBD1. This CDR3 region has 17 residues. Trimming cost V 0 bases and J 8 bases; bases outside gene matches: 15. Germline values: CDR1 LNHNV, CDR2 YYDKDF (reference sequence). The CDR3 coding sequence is TGTGCCACCAGCAGAGATTACCGAGGGGGCGAGACTGGCGGCTACACCTTC. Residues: CATSRDYRGGETGGYTF.

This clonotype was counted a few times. The CDR3 region is CASSLISGGEETQYF. The DNA for the CDR3 is TGCGCCAGCAGCTTAATAAGCGGGGGTGAAGAGACCCAGTACTTC. The rearrangement uses TRBV5-1 and TRBJ2-5, with 8 bases that match TRBD2. Trimming cost V 2 bases and J 3 bases; bases outside gene matches: 6. The CDR3 has 15 residues. Germline-derived CDR1 and CDR2 are SGHRS and YFSETQ.

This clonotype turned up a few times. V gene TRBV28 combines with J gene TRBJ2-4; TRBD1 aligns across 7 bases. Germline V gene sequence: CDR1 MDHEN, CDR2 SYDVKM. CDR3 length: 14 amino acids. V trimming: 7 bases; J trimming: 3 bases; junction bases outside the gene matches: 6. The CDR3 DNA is TGTGCCAGCACAAGGGGGCCCGTCAAAAACATTCAGTACTTC. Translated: CASTRGPVKNIQYF.

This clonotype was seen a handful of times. The CDR3 reads CASSLMGLAGGWTYEQYF. DNA for the CDR3: TGCGCCAGCAGCTTGATGGGACTAGCGGGAGGCTGGACCTACGAGCAGTACTTC. V is TRBV5-1 and J is TRBJ2-7, with TRBD2 identical over 15 bases. Germline CDR1 and CDR2: SGHRS and YFSETQ. The CDR3 is 18 residues long. Trimming at V came to 1 base and at J to 2 bases, leaving 7 bases not matched to a gene.

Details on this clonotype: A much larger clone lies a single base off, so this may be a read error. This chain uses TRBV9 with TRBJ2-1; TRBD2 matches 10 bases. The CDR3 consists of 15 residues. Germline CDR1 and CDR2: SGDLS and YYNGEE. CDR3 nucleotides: TGTGCCAGCGGCGTAGCTAGCGGGAGACAGCGTGAGCAGTTCTTC. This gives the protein CASGVASGRQREQFF.

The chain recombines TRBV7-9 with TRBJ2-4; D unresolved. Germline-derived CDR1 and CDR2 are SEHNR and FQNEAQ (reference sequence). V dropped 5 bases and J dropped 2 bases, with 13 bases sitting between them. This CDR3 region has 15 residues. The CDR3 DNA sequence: TGTGCCAGCAGCCCGCAATCCGGGCCCAAAAACATTCAGTACTTC. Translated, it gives CASSPQSGPKNIQYF. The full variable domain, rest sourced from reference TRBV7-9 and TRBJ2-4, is DTGVSQNPRHKITKRGQNVTFRCDPISEHNRLYWYRQTLGQGPEFLTYFQNEAQLEKSRLLSDRFSAERPKGSFSTLEIQRTEQGDSAMYLCASSPQSGPKNIQYFGAGTRLSVL.

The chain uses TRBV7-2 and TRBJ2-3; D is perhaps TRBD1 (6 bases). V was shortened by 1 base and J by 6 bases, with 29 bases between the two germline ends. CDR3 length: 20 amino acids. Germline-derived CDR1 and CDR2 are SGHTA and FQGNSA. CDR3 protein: CASSLGRLGSLQDRLDTQYF. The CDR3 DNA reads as TGTGCCAGCAGCTTAGGCAGGCTGGGGTCCCTCCAGGACAGATTGGATACGCAGTATTTT.

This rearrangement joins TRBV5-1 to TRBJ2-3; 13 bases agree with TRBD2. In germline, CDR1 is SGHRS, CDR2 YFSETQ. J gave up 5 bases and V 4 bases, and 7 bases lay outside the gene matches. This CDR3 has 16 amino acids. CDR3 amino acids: CASSATSGRAGDTQYF. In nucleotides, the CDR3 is TGCGCCAGCAGCGCTACTAGCGGGAGGGCCGGAGATACGCAGTATTTT.

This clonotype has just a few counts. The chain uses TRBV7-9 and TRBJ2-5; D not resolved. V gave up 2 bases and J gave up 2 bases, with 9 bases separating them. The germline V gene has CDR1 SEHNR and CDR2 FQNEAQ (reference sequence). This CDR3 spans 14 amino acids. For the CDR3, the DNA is TGTGCCAGCAGCTTACTCCAGGTTCAAGAGACCCAGTACTTC. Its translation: CASSLLQVQETQYF. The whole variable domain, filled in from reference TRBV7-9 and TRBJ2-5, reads DTGVSQNPRHKITKRGQNVTFRCDPISEHNRLYWYRQTLGQGPEFLTYFQNEAQLEKSRLLSDRFSAERPKGSFSTLEIQRTEQGDSAMYLCASSLLQVQETQYFGPGTRLLVL.

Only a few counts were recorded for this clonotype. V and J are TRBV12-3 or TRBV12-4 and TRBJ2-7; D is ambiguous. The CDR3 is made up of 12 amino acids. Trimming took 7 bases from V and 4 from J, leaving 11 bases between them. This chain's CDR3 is CASTGNDYEQYF. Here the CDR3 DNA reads TGTGCCAGCACCGGAAACGATTACGAGCAGTACTTC.

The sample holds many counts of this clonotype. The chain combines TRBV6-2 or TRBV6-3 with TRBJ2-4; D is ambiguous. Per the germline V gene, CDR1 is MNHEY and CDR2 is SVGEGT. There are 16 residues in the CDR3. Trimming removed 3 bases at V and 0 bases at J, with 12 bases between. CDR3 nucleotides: TGTGCCAGCAGTTATGAAGGTGAACTAGCCAAAAACATTCAGTACTTC. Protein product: CASSYEGELAKNIQYF.

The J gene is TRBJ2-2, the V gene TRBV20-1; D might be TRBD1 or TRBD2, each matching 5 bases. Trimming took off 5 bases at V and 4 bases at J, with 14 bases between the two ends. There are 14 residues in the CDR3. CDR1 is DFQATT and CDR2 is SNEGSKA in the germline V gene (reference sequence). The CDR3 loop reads CSAARRGVTGELFF. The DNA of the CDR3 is TGCAGTGCTGCTAGAAGGGGAGTCACCGGGGAGCTGTTTTTT.

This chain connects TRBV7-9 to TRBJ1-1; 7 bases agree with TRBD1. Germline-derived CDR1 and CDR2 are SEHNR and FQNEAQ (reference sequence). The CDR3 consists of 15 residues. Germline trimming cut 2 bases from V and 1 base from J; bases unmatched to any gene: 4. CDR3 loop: CASSLRGLANTEAFF. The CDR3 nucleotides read TGTGCCAGCAGCTTAAGGGGGCTGGCGAACACTGAAGCTTTCTTT.

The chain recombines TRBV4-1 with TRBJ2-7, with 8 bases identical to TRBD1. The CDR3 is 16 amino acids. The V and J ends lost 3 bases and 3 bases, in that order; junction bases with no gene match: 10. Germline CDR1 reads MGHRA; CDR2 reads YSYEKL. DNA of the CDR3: TGCGCCAGCAGCCATCAAATCAGGGGGCCAGACTACGAGCAGTACTTC. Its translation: CASSHQIRGPDYEQYF.

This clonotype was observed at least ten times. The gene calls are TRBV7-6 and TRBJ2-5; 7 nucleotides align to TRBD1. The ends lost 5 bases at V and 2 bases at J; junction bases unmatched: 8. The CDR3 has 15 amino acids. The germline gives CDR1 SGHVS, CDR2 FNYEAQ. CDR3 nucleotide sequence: TGTGCCAGCAGCGCACCGACAGGGAAACAAGAGACCCAGTACTTC. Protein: CASSAPTGKQETQYF.

The CDR3 region has the DNA TGTGCCAGCAGTTACGACAGGGGGGATTATCAGCCCCAGCATTTT. It encodes CASSYDRGDYQPQHF. V gene TRBV6-2 or TRBV6-3 combines with J gene TRBJ1-5; TRBD1 agrees at 9 bases. The J segment lost 5 bases and the V segment lost 2 bases, leaving 4 bases of the junction unmatched. The germline CDR1 and CDR2 sequences are MNHEY and SVGEGT. The CDR3 is made up of 15 amino acids.

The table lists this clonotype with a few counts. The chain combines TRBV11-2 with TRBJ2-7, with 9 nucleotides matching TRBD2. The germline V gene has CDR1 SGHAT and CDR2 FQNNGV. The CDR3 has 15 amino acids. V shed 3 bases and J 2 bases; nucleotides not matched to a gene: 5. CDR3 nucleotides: TGTGCCAGCAGCTTGCAGGCTAGCGGGACCTACGAGCAGTACTTC. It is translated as CASSLQASGTYEQYF.